The rows below give T cell receptor beta chains drawn from one sample of a study of blood T cells in healthy people across ages. TCRdb called the 5' RACE reads again in MiXCR, with one record for every CDR3 protein. This table holds about 540,000 distinct CDR3 sequences, around 24% found once. These data were likewise used in another study, on T cells of mothers and their children.

Sequenced material: blood. The receptors shown here come from a boy aged 5-17 years in good health. The CDR3 runs from the conserved cysteine through the conserved F or W.

j_call | v_call | cdr3_aa
TRBJ2-1 | TRBV29-1 | CSVVETPTYNEQFF
TRBJ2-1 | TRBV7-9 | CASSSDRGDYNEQFF
TRBJ2-1 | TRBV6-2/TRBV6-3 | CASGRELVYNEQFF
TRBJ1-2 | TRBV15 | CATSSPLGGGPGYYGYTF
- | TRBV4-2 | CASSHAQINEQFF
- | TRBV11-3 | CASSLETPGPQAPYEQYF
TRBJ2-7 | TRBV27 | CASSLAGSPYEQYF
TRBJ2-3 | TRBV4-3 | CASSPQATGESTDTQYF
TRBJ2-4 | TRBV7-2 | CASSQWTGPNFRIQYF
TRBJ2-1 | TRBV6-6 | CASSYSRVYNEQFF
TRBJ2-5 | TRBV6-4 | CASSRDGKETQYF
TRBJ2-7 | TRBV28 | CASTTRWRNYEQYF
TRBJ2-1 | TRBV4-3 | CASSQDPFYNEQFF
TRBJ2-7 | TRBV4-1 | CASSQDASGRFYEQYF
- | TRBV28 | CVSSLTGEYEQYF
TRBJ2-1 | TRBV4-1 | CASSQERGQGLDEQFF
TRBJ2-1 | TRBV7-8 | CASTLRQGYNEQFF
TRBJ2-5 | TRBV29-1 | CSVERGPETQYF
TRBJ1-1 | TRBV7-9 | CASSLVRGTSEAFF